Below are 24 T cell receptor beta chains sequenced from a single sample in a study of blood T cell repertoires in COVID-19. The repertoire was sequenced with immunoSEQ multiplex PCR; TCRdb's copy has only in-frame clones and lacks some. This sample has about 140,000 clones, with 75% to 90% found just once. Sample: PBMCs or T cells enriched from blood (not recorded which). Receptor source: a man in his fifties or sixties who had recovered from COVID-19.

CDR3 in amino acids: CASRLAGGLGDEQFF. In DNA, the CDR3 is TGTGCCAGCAGATTAGCGGGAGGACTAGGCGATGAGCAGTTCTTC. The J gene is TRBJ2-1, the V gene TRBV6-6; 10 bases align to TRBD2. Trimming at V came to 6 bases and at J to 8 bases, leaving 10 bases not matched to a gene. The CDR3 totals 15 residues. Germline V gene lookup returns CDR1 MNHNY and CDR2 SVGAGI (reference sequence).

J is TRBJ1-1 and V is TRBV30; D unresolved. CDR3 size: 14 residues. Between the trimmed V and J ends, which lost 2 bases and 8 bases, there was a span of 18 bases. The germline V gene encodes CDR1 GTSNPN and CDR2 SVGIG (reference sequence). The CDR3 DNA sequence: TGTGCCTGGAGTCCCCTCTCGCACTTCCACGAAGCTTTCTTT. It codes for CAWSPLSHFHEAFF.

The rearrangement joins TRBV12-3 or TRBV12-4 to TRBJ1-2, with D maybe TRBD1 (5 bases). Trimming removed 7 bases at V and 3 bases at J, with 9 bases between. The length of the CDR3 is 12 residues. The CDR3 sequence is CASTAGYYGYTF. In DNA, the CDR3 is TGTGCCAGCACGGCAGGGTACTATGGCTACACCTTC.

In nucleotides, the CDR3 is TGTGCCAGCAACGGGGACAGGGGAGGACCCAATGAGCAGTTCTTC. Residues: CASNGDRGGPNEQFF. The chain has TRBV18 and TRBJ2-1, with 10 bases matching TRBD1. CDR1 and CDR2 from the germline V gene are KGHSH and LQKENI. V lost 8 bases, J lost 6 bases, and 10 bases stayed unmatched. The CDR3 is 15 residues long.

This chain uses TRBV9 with TRBJ2-2, with 8 nucleotides matching TRBD2. Germline-derived CDR1 and CDR2 are SGDLS and YYNGEE. The CDR3 loop spans 16 amino acids. V lost 0 bases to trimming and J lost 0 bases; unmatched junction nucleotides: 1. The CDR3 DNA is TGTGCCAGCAGCGTAGCGGGGGGGGCGAACACCGGGGAGCTGTTTTTT. Translated, it gives CASSVAGGANTGELFF.

A single count supports this clone. The V and J genes are TRBV28 and TRBJ1-2; TRBD1 is a possible D gene (5 bases). The CDR3 totals 14 residues. In germline, CDR1 is MDHEN, CDR2 SYDVKM. The ends were cut back, 6 bases at V and 5 bases at J, with 16 bases in the middle. CDR3 DNA: TGTGCCAGCAGCCAGGGCGGGGTAAGGTATGGCTACACCTTC. Residues: CASSQGGVRYGYTF.

The rearrangement joins TRBV5-1 to TRBJ2-7; 9 bases are shared with TRBD2. V lost 0 bases to trimming and J lost 2 bases; unmatched junction nucleotides: 3. CDR3 length equals 15 residues. The germline CDR1 and CDR2 sequences are SGHRS and YFSETQ. The CDR3 here is CASSLVVAGAYEQYF. Here the CDR3 DNA reads TGCGCCAGCAGCTTGGTGGTAGCGGGAGCCTACGAGCAGTACTTC.

CDR3 coding DNA: TGTGCCAGCAGTTTGGGACAGACCAACAATGAGCAGTTCTTC. This gives the protein CASSLGQTNNEQFF. This chain uses TRBV28 with TRBJ2-1, with 7 bases identical to TRBD1. V gave up 3 bases and J gave up 5 bases; unmatched junction bases: 4. The CDR3 contains 14 residues. Germline V gene data show CDR1 as MDHEN and CDR2 as SYDVKM.

The chain has TRBV7-2 and TRBJ1-4, with 8 bases aligning to TRBD1. After removal of 5 bases from V and 7 bases from J, the junction contained 6 bases not matched to a gene. This CDR3 comprises 14 residues. Germline V CDR1 and CDR2: SGHTA, FQGNSA. CDR3 loop: CASSPTGVVEKLFF. The CDR3 DNA is TGTGCCAGCAGCCCGACAGGGGTTGTTGAAAAACTGTTTTTT.

The rearrangement uses TRBV5-1 and TRBJ2-1; TRBD1 is a possible D gene (8 bases). This CDR3 is 16 amino acids long. V shed 4 bases and J shed 2 bases, with 16 bases lying between them. Germline V gives CDR1 SGHRS, CDR2 YFSETQ. The CDR3 bases are TGCGCCAGCAGCCCCAAAACAGGGGGGGCCTACAATGAGCAGTTCTTC. Amino acid sequence: CASSPKTGGAYNEQFF.

CDR3 protein: CASSVVGIYEQYV. The DNA of the CDR3 is TGTGCCAGCAGCGTAGTCGGGATATACGAGCAGTACGTC. The chain is built from TRBV9 and TRBJ2-7; D is perhaps TRBD2 (5 bases). Germline V gene lookup returns CDR1 SGDLS and CDR2 YYNGEE. Trimming shortened V by 0 bases and J by 4 bases, and 8 bases separated the two germline ends. CDR3 length: 13 residues.

In its sample, this clone was seen a few times. V is TRBV2 and J is TRBJ2-3; weak D call: TRBD1 (5 bases). This CDR3 contains 12 residues. Trimming took off 7 bases at V and 14 bases at J, with 19 bases between the two ends. Germline V gene data show CDR1 as SNHLY and CDR2 as FYNNEI. CDR3 bases: TGTGCCAGCATAGTGGTGGGGCGCAGTGGGTATTTT. Translation gives CASIVVGRSGYF.

The rearrangement joins TRBV3-1 (or the pseudogene TRBV3-2) to TRBJ1-2, with 7 bases lining up with TRBD1. The CDR3 runs to 18 residues. V gave up 3 bases and J gave up 1 base; unmatched junction bases: 14. CDR1 and CDR2 (germline): LGHDT, YNNKEL (reference sequence). CDR3 residues: CASSQAGTEIYLNYGYTF. DNA for the CDR3: TGTGCCAGCAGCCAGGCCGGGACAGAAATTTACCTTAACTATGGCTACACCTTC.

The chain carries TRBV6-1 and TRBJ1-4; maybe TRBD1 (5 bases). The CDR3 has 14 residues. V was clipped by 3 bases and J by 8 bases, with 13 bases between them. CDR1 and CDR2 (germline): MNHNS, SASEGT. CDR3 nucleotide sequence: TGTGCCAGCAGTGAGTCGGGACTCCTAGAAAAACTGTTTTTT. It translates to CASSESGLLEKLFF.

CDR3 in amino acids: CASSPGSGRRSYEQYF. The CDR3 coding sequence is TGTGCCAGCAGCCCCGGTAGCGGGAGACGCTCCTACGAGCAGTACTTC. The chain links TRBV11-2 to TRBJ2-7; 9 bases fit TRBD2. The ends lost 5 bases at V and 0 bases at J; junction bases unmatched: 8. This CDR3 region has 16 residues. Germline V gene data show CDR1 as SGHAT and CDR2 as FQNNGV.

The DNA for the CDR3 is TGTGCCAGCTGCTGTCCAGGGACGAACACCGGGGAGCTGTTTTTT. This encodes CASCCPGTNTGELFF. The V gene is TRBV2, the J gene TRBJ2-2, with D possibly matching TRBD1 (5 bases). Trimming stripped 8 bases from V and 0 bases from J, with 13 bases between. Germline values: CDR1 SNHLY, CDR2 FYNNEI. The CDR3 contains 15 residues.

CDR3 DNA: TGTGCCAGCAGCCCGGGACAGGGGACCTACGAGCAGTACGTC. The encoded protein is CASSPGQGTYEQYV. This chain connects TRBV7-3 to TRBJ2-7; TRBD1 agrees at 10 bases. J was trimmed by 2 bases and V by 5 bases; bases with no gene match: 3. Germline V gene data show CDR1 as SGHTA and CDR2 as FQGTGA. CDR3 length: 14 amino acids.

CDR3 in DNA: TGCGCCAGCAGCCTCCAAGCGGAGGGTACGCAGTATTTT. It yields the protein CASSLQAEGTQYF. The chain recombines TRBV4-3 with TRBJ2-3; D might be TRBD2 (6 bases). This CDR3 has 13 residues. In germline, CDR1 is LGHNA, CDR2 YSLEER. Trimming pared 4 bases from V and 8 bases from J, leaving 13 bases between.

J is TRBJ2-3 and V is TRBV27; 10 bases agree with TRBD1. The CDR3 has 16 amino acids. V lost 5 bases, J lost 4 bases, and 9 bases stayed unmatched. CDR1 MNHEY and CDR2 SMNVEV come from the germline V gene (reference sequence). The chain's CDR3 is CASSPNRQGASDTQYF. CDR3 sequence (DNA): TGTGCCAGCAGTCCCAACAGACAGGGGGCTTCAGATACGCAGTATTTT.

CDR3 DNA: TGTGCCAGCAGCTTGGGTGTTTGGGCCTCGGCCCAGCATTTT. Protein: CASSLGVWASAQHF. This chain uses TRBV5-6 with TRBJ1-5; no clear D. With 0 bases removed from V and 11 bases from J, the gap between germline ends came to 15 bases. Germline V gene data show CDR1 as SGHDT and CDR2 as YYEEEE. The CDR3 contains 14 residues.

The CDR3 reads CASRELAGKVGELFF. The CDR3 DNA follows: TGTGCCAGCAGGGAACTAGCGGGAAAAGTCGGGGAGCTGTTTTTT. The chain employs TRBV7-2 and TRBJ2-2; TRBD2 agrees at 10 bases. Unmatched junction bases numbered 8, after V lost 6 bases and J lost 7 bases. There are 15 residues in the CDR3. Germline V CDR1 and CDR2: SGHTA, FQGNSA.

This chain links TRBV5-1 with TRBJ2-7; 10 nucleotides line up with TRBD2. The length of the CDR3 is 14 residues. Looked up from germline, CDR1 is SGHRS and CDR2 is YFSETQ. V shed 5 bases, J shed 2 bases, and the junction held 4 bases outside the gene matches. DNA of the CDR3: TGCGCCAGCAGTAGCGGGAGGCCCCCCTACGAGCAGTACTTC. Its protein product is CASSSGRPPYEQYF.

This clone was counted a few times. The V and J genes are TRBV5-1 and TRBJ1-4, with 9 bases matching TRBD1. This CDR3 spans 19 amino acids. Trimming removed 0 bases from V and 3 bases from J; junction bases left unmatched: 12. The germline V gene has CDR1 SGHRS and CDR2 YFSETQ. CDR3 amino acids: CASSLDIGTGRGSNEKLFF. CDR3 DNA: TGCGCCAGCAGCTTGGATATCGGGACAGGGAGAGGGTCTAATGAAAAACTGTTTTTT. Combining the CDR3 with reference TRBV5-1 and TRBJ1-4 gives the whole variable domain KAGVTQTPRYLIKTRGQQVTLSCSPISGHRSVSWYQQTPGQGLQFLFEYFSETQRNKGNFPGRFSGRQFSNSRSEMNVSTLELGDSALYLCASSLDIGTGRGSNEKLFFGSGTQLSVL.

The chain couples TRBV27 to TRBJ1-2, with 10 nucleotides matching TRBD1. The V gene's germline CDR1 is MNHEY and CDR2 SMNVEV (reference sequence). The CDR3 length is 16 residues. The V gene end was trimmed by 5 bases and the J gene end by 4 bases; junction bases not matched to a gene: 10. DNA for the CDR3: TGTGCCAGCAGTCCCTATGCCAGACAGGGGGCCTATGGCTACACCTTC. Its translation is CASSPYARQGAYGYTF.